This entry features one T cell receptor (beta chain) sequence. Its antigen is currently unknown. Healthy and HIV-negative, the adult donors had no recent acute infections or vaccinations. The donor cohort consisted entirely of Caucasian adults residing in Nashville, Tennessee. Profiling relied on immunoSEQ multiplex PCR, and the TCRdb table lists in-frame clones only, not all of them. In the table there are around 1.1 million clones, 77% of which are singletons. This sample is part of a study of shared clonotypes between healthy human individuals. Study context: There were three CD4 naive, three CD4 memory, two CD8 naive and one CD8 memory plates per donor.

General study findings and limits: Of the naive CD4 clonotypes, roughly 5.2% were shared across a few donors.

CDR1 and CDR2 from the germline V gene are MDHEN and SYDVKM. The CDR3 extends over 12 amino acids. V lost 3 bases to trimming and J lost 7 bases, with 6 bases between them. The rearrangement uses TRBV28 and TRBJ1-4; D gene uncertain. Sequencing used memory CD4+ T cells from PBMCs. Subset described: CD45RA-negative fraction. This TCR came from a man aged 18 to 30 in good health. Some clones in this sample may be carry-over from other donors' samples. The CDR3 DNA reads TGTGCCAGCAGTTTGTCGAGTGAAAAACTGTTTTTT. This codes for CASSLSSEKLFF.